This T cell receptor (beta chain) was sequenced for a study of cytomegalovirus exposure and HLA in healthy donors. Overall study results and limits: The classifier was said to identify cytomegalovirus status with high specificity and sensitivity. For TCR beta chains, V- and J-gene trimming was later linked to a missense DCLRE1C variant.

This clone appeared once. The antigen is undetermined. A multiplex PCR was run with 60 Vbeta primers and 13 Jbeta primers. Measured with immunoSEQ multiplex PCR; TCRdb has only the in-frame clones, and not every one. The table shows about 86,000 clones, with approximately 70% occurring only once. The CDR3 is 14 amino acids. Germline CDR1 SGHRS, CDR2 YFSETQ. V shed 4 bases and J 6 bases; nucleotides not matched to a gene: 6. This clonotype was sampled from a man in his 60s in good health and CMV-seronegative. Sequencing input: PBMCs. The V and J genes are TRBV5-1 and TRBJ2-1; 8 nucleotides align to TRBD2. The CDR3: CASSLGTSANEQFF. The CDR3 coding sequence is TGCGCCAGCAGCCTAGGGACTAGTGCCAATGAGCAGTTCTTC.